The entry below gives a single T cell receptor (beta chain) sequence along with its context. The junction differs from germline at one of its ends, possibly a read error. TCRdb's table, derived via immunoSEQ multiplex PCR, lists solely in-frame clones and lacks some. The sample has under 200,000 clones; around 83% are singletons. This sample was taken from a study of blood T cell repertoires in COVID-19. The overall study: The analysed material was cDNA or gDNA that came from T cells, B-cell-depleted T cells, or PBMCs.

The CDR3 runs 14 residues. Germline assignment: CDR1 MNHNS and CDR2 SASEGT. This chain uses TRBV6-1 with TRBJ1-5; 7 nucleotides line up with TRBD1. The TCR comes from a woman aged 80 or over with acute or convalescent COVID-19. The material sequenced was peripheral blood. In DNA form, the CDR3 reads TGTGCCAACAGTGAGGGACAGAATTATCAGCCCCAGCATTTT. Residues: CANSEGQNYQPQHF.